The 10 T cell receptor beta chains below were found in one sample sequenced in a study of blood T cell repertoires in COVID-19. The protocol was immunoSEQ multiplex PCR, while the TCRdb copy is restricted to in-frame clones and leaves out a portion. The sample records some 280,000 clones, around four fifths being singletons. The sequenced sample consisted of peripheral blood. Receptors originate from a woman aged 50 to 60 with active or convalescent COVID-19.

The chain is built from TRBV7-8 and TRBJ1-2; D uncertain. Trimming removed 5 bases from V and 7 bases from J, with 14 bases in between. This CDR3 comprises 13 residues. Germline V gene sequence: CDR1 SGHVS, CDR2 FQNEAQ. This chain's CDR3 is CASSPSLATGYTF. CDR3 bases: TGTGCCAGCAGCCCCTCCTTAGCGACTGGCTACACCTTC.

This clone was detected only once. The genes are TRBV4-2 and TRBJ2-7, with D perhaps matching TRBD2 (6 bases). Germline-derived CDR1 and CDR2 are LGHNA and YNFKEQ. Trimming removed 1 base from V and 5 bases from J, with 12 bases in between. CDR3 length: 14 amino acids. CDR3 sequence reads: CASSQGLGPDEQYF. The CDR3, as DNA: TGTGCCAGCAGCCAAGGACTAGGCCCCGACGAGCAGTACTTC.

CDR3 DNA: TGCGCCAGCAGCCAAGACTCTGACTTAGGCTATGGCTACACCTTC. Its translation: CASSQDSDLGYGYTF. The genes are TRBV4-1 and TRBJ1-2; D is unresolved. Per the germline V gene, CDR1 is MGHRA and CDR2 is YSYEKL. Trimming stripped 0 bases from V and 4 bases from J, with 12 bases between. The CDR3 runs to 15 residues.

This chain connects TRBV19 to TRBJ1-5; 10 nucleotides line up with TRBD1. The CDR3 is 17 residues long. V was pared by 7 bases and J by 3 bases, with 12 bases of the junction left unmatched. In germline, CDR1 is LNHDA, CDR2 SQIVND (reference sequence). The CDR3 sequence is CASTYLRGTGVNQPQHF. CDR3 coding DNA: TGTGCCAGTACCTACTTAAGGGGGACAGGGGTCAATCAGCCCCAGCATTTT. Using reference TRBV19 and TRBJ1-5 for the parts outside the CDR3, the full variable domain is DGGITQSPKYLFRKEGQNVTLSCEQNLNHDAMYWYRQDPGQGLRLIYYSQIVNDFQKGDIAEGYSVSREKKESFPLTVTSAQKNPTAFYLCASTYLRGTGVNQPQHFGDGTRLSIL.

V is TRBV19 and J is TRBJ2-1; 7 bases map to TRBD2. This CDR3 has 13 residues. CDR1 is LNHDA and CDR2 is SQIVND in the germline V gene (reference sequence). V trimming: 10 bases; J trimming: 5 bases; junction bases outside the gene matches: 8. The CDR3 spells CATRESAHNEQFF. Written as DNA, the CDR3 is TGTGCCACGCGGGAGTCGGCTCACAATGAGCAGTTCTTC.

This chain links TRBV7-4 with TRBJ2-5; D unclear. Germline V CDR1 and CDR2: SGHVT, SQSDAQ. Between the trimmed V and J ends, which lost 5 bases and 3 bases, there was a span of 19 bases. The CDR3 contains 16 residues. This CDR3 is CASSVILEPTKETQYF. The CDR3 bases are TGTGCCAGCAGCGTAATCCTAGAGCCGACGAAAGAGACCCAGTACTTC.

The CDR3 DNA reads TGTGCCACCCAGGTCGGGGGTCCGGCGTACGAGCAGTACTTC. Amino acid sequence: CATQVGGPAYEQYF. V usage is TRBV28 and J usage is TRBJ2-7; TRBD2 is a possible D gene (6 bases). The V gene lost 10 bases and the J gene lost 4 bases, with 20 bases spanning the gap. The germline CDR1 and CDR2 sequences are MDHEN and SYDVKM. There are 14 residues in the CDR3.

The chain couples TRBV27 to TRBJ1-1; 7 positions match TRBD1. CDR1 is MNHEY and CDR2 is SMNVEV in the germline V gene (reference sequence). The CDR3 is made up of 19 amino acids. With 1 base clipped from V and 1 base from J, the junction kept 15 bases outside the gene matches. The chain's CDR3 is CASSLWGDSPIRGNTEAFF. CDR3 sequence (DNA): TGTGCCAGCAGTTTATGGGGGGACAGCCCAATCAGGGGGAACACTGAAGCTTTCTTT.

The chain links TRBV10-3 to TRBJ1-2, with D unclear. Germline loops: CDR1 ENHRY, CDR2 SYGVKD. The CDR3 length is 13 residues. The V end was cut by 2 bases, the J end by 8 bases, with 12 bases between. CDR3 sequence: CAISEGGGIGYTF. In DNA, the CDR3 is TGTGCCATCAGTGAGGGAGGTGGAATCGGCTACACCTTC.

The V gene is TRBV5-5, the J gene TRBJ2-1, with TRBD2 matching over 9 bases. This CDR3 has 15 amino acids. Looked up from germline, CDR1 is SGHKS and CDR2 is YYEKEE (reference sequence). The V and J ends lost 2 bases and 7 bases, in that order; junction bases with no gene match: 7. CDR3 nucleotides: TGTGCCAGCAGCTTTTCTAGCGGGATGTCAAATGAGCAGTTCTTC. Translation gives CASSFSSGMSNEQFF.